This note documents a single T cell receptor (beta chain) sequence. Assay used: immunoSEQ multiplex PCR; TCRdb lists only in-frame clones, some missing. The sample yields more than 65,000 clones, 94% seen once. These data are taken from a study of T cell clonotyping in hematopoietic cell transplantation. The specimen was peripheral blood mononuclear cells. The sequence was collected from a man over 45 in good health. Some clones in this sample may be carry-over from other donors' samples.

CDR3 bases: TGCGCCAGCAGCTTAGCGGAACACTACGAGCAGTACTTC. Amino acids: CASSLAEHYEQYF. The J gene is TRBJ2-7, the V gene TRBV5-1; D may be TRBD2 (5 bases). V was clipped by 2 bases and J by 3 bases, with 9 bases between them. CDR1 is SGHRS, CDR2 YFSETQ, per germline. The CDR3 is 13 amino acids.